This TCR beta chain was sequenced for a study of identical twins. Each CDR3 protein gets one entry after TCRdb re-called the 5' RACE reads with MiXCR. Altogether around 650,000 distinct CDR3 sequences are present, roughly 7.1% being singletons, with the ten largest covering 1.6%. V lost 4 bases, J lost 4 bases, and 6 bases stayed unmatched. Germline V gene lookup returns CDR1 KGHDR and CDR2 SFDVKD. There are 17 residues in the CDR3. The same data also went into a second study, on yellow fever vaccine responses in identical twins. From that report: As reported, the vaccine T cell response of twins seemed partly convergent and partly personalized.

The sequence derives from a woman aged 18-30 years in good health. The chain joins TRBV24-1 to TRBJ2-2; 12 bases are a match to TRBD2. Sequenced sample: PBMCs. CDR3 sequence: CATSEHLAGGPTGELFF. CDR3 DNA sequence: TGTGCCACCAGTGAGCACCTAGCGGGGGGGCCCACCGGGGAGCTGTTTTTT.